These 12 T cell receptor beta chains were all obtained from the same sample, sequenced in a study of shared clonotypes between healthy human individuals. Profiled with immunoSEQ multiplex PCR; TCRdb holds only in-frame clones, not every one. The table includes roughly 2,300,000 clones, 85% to 95% detected once. Sequencing used naive CD4+ T cells from PBMCs. This sample's subset: CD45RA+ positively selected. The receptor source for this set is a man aged 18 to 30 in good health. Some clones in this sample may be carry-over from other donors' samples.

The V gene is TRBV5-1, the J gene TRBJ2-7; 12 bases are shared with TRBD1. Per germline, CDR1 SGHRS and CDR2 YFSETQ. This CDR3 has 18 residues. V trimming: 6 bases; J trimming: 0 bases; junction bases outside the gene matches: 13. CDR3 region: CASTLGTGGDVSSYEQYF. Written as DNA, the CDR3 is TGCGCCAGCACCCTCGGGACAGGGGGCGACGTTAGCTCCTACGAGCAGTACTTC.

The chain couples TRBV28 to TRBJ1-1, with a tentative D call TRBD1 (6 bases). V lost 7 bases and J 0 bases, leaving 15 bases between the germline ends. The germline gives CDR1 MDHEN, CDR2 SYDVKM. The CDR3 is 15 amino acids. The CDR3 loop reads CASTPEGQLNTEAFF. In DNA, the CDR3 is TGTGCCAGCACCCCTGAGGGACAACTGAACACTGAAGCTTTCTTT.

The V and J genes are TRBV29-1 and TRBJ2-2; D call uncertain. Germline V gives CDR1 SQVTM, CDR2 ANQGSEA. V lost 5 bases and J lost 5, with 12 bases in between. The CDR3 is 13 residues long. The CDR3 protein is CSVLRVRTGELFF. The DNA of the CDR3 is TGCAGCGTTCTTCGGGTACGAACCGGGGAGCTGTTTTTT.

J is TRBJ2-5 and V is TRBV4-1; TRBD2 matches at 9 bases. Per the germline V gene, CDR1 is MGHRA and CDR2 is YSYEKL. Germline trimming cut 2 bases from V and 5 bases from J; bases unmatched to any gene: 9. The CDR3 sequence is 16 residues long. The CDR3 sequence is CASSQRASGNGETQYF. The CDR3 DNA follows: TGCGCCAGCAGCCAACGGGCTAGCGGGAATGGGGAGACCCAGTACTTC.

In regard to this clone: The junction differs from germline at one of its ends, possibly a read error. The chain employs TRBV14 and TRBJ2-7; D gene unclear. The germline gives CDR1 SGHDN, CDR2 FVKESK. The CDR3 is 14 amino acids. CDR3 sequence (DNA): TGTGCCAGCAGCCAAGTGTGGTTCTCCGACGAGCAGTACTTC. Amino acid sequence: CASSQVWFSDEQYF.

The chain is built from TRBV5-4 and TRBJ2-1; D possibly uses TRBD1 or TRBD2 (5 bases each). CDR1 and CDR2 (germline): SGHNT, YYREEE (reference sequence). Trimming pared 7 bases from V and 5 bases from J, leaving 16 bases between. The CDR3 spans 14 residues. CDR3 coding DNA: TGTGCCAGCCGACCGTGGGACCCTAACAATGAGCAGTTCTTC. Its translation: CASRPWDPNNEQFF.

The CDR3 is CASSRANTDTQYF. CDR3 bases: TGTGCCAGCAGTCGGGCTAACACAGATACGCAGTATTTT. The chain employs TRBV28 and TRBJ2-3; D is ambiguous. Per the germline V gene, CDR1 is MDHEN and CDR2 is SYDVKM. V was clipped by 5 bases and J by 2 bases, with 8 bases between them. The CDR3 consists of 13 residues. Combining the CDR3 with reference TRBV28 and TRBJ2-3 gives the whole variable domain DVKVTQSSRYLVKRTGEKVFLECVQDMDHENMFWYRQDPGLGLRLIYFSYDVKMKEKGDIPEGYSVSREKKERFSLILESASTNQTSMYLCASSRANTDTQYFGPGTRLTVL.

The chain uses TRBV5-1 and TRBJ1-1; the D gene is possibly TRBD1 (6 bases). Germline CDR1 and CDR2: SGHRS and YFSETQ. The V and J ends lost 2 bases and 5 bases respectively, with 22 bases between them. The CDR3 length is 17 residues. The CDR3 DNA is TGCGCCAGCAGCTTAGGTTTCGGGGGCGCAGTAATTACTGAAGCTTTCTTT. Translation: CASSLGFGGAVITEAFF.

The rearrangement joins TRBV6-6 to TRBJ2-7; D unresolved. The V gene's germline CDR1 is MNHNY and CDR2 SVGAGI (reference sequence). Trimming took off 7 bases at V and 0 bases at J, with 13 bases between the two ends. CDR3 length: 14 amino acids. CDR3 amino acids: CASKAGRASYEQYF. CDR3 DNA: TGTGCCAGCAAGGCCGGACGGGCCTCCTACGAGCAGTACTTC.

This chain joins TRBV29-1 and TRBJ2-1, with a possible D match to TRBD2 (5 bases). The V gene lost 4 bases and the J gene lost 8 bases, with 15 bases spanning the gap. The germline V gene encodes CDR1 SQVTM and CDR2 ANQGSEA. The CDR3 extends over 13 amino acids. DNA of the CDR3: TGCAGCGTTGGGCTAGCAAATAACGATGAGCAGTTCTTC. Amino acid sequence: CSVGLANNDEQFF.

The V gene is TRBV6-4, the J gene TRBJ2-5; possibly TRBD2 for D (6 bases). The CDR3 loop spans 12 amino acids. The germline V gene encodes CDR1 MRHNA and CDR2 SNTAGT. The germline V and J ends were trimmed by 10 bases and 1 base, with 10 bases remaining between them. The CDR3 loop reads CAKGLFQETQYF. The CDR3 DNA sequence: TGTGCCAAGGGACTCTTCCAAGAGACCCAGTACTTC.

The chain uses TRBV5-1 and TRBJ2-3, with TRBD2 matching 7 bases. In germline, CDR1 is SGHRS, CDR2 YFSETQ. The CDR3 covers 14 residues. V lost 0 bases and J lost 9; bases outside the gene matches: 7. The DNA for the CDR3 is TGCGCCAGCAGCTTGGGGCGGGAGATGCGAACGCAGTATTTT. The encoded protein is CASSLGREMRTQYF.